This T cell receptor beta chain was retrieved from a study of blood T cell repertoires in COVID-19. Study-level information: Samples of COVID-19 (acute and convalescent) were obtained from the United States, Italy and Spain. T cells, B-cell-depleted T cells, or PBMCs supplied cDNA or gDNA.

V was clipped by 5 bases and J by 3 bases; unmatched bases: 9. From germline, CDR1 is MNHNY and CDR2 SVGAGI (reference sequence). CDR3 length: 17 amino acids. As handled by the study authors: Estimated nucleated cell counts came from reference gene primer amplification. TCRdb's table, derived via immunoSEQ multiplex PCR, lists solely in-frame clones and lacks some. D and trimming were read from the DNA, whereas the V and J calls and clone size are those reported in that table. The sample carries about 190,000 clones, about 81% recorded once. This sequence originates from an elderly woman with COVID-19, enrolled during active disease. The genes are TRBV6-6 and TRBJ2-6; TRBD1 aligns across 8 bases. Sequencing used peripheral blood. The chain's CDR3 is CASSLSHRGSGANVLTF. Written as DNA, the CDR3 is TGTGCCAGCAGTCTTTCTCACAGGGGGAGTGGGGCCAACGTCCTGACTTTC.